Following are 14 T cell receptor beta chains from one sample sequenced in a study of T-cell memory formation after mild COVID-19. TCRdb analysed the 5' RACE reads with MiXCR anew, one entry per CDR3 protein. The sample holds 400,000 or so distinct CDR3 sequences, around 19% seen once. Sample: PBMCs or a T cell subset sorted from them (not recorded which). The receptor source for this set is an adult woman who had mild COVID-19 (a few samples of this study predate the infection). Cell type and time point are not known.

The V and J genes are TRBV24-1 and TRBJ2-5; the D gene could be TRBD1 or TRBD2 (7 bases each). The CDR3 is 13 residues long. From germline, CDR1 is KGHDR and CDR2 SFDVKD. Trimming cost V 7 bases and J 4 bases, with 12 bases left between them. The CDR3: CATSRGGGETQYF. CDR3 DNA: TGTGCCACCAGCAGGGGGGGGGGAGAGACCCAGTACTTC.

J is TRBJ2-1 and V is TRBV6-5; 11 positions agree with TRBD2. Trimming at V came to 4 bases and at J to 4 bases, leaving 6 bases not matched to a gene. The germline V gene has CDR1 MNHEY and CDR2 SVGAGI. CDR3 length: 16 amino acids. The CDR3 DNA sequence: TGTGCCAGCAGTTTGCTAGCGGGGGGAAAATACAATGAGCAGTTCTTC. It is translated as CASSLLAGGKYNEQFF.

This rearrangement joins TRBV19 to TRBJ1-2; D remains unclear. V was trimmed by 4 bases and J by 4 bases, leaving 22 bases between them. CDR1 is LNHDA, CDR2 SQIVND, per germline (reference sequence). This CDR3 has 17 amino acids. In DNA form, the CDR3 reads TGTGCCAGTAGTAAAACGGGAATGCAGCGACTTGGCTATGGCTACACCTTC. It yields the protein CASSKTGMQRLGYGYTF.

In its sample, this clonotype was seen a few times. The chain joins TRBV7-8 to TRBJ2-7; TRBD1 aligns across 8 bases. The germline gives CDR1 SGHVS, CDR2 FQNEAQ. This CDR3 has 13 amino acids. V lost 5 bases and J lost 5; bases outside the gene matches: 5. CDR3 region: CASSRDRNHEQYF. CDR3 nucleotide sequence: TGTGCCAGCAGCCGGGACAGGAACCACGAGCAGTACTTC.

This clonotype was found a few times. The rearrangement uses TRBV6-2 or TRBV6-3 and TRBJ2-4; weak D call: TRBD2 (6 bases). The CDR3 is 15 residues long. Germline lookup yields CDR1 MNHEY and CDR2 SVGEGT. Trimming took 0 bases from V and 5 from J, leaving 11 bases between them. The CDR3 DNA follows: TGTGCCAGCAGTTACTCTCACGGGAGAGAAAACATTCAGTACTTC. Translating it yields CASSYSHGRENIQYF.

The gene calls are TRBV6-1 and TRBJ2-2; 12 bases are a match to TRBD1. After removal of 6 bases from V and 2 bases from J, the junction contained 7 bases not matched to a gene. The CDR3 runs to 17 residues. Germline CDR1 reads MNHNS; CDR2 reads SASEGT. The CDR3 region has the DNA TGTGCCAGCAGCCGGGACAGGGGGCATTATAACACCGGGGAGCTGTTTTTT. It translates to CASSRDRGHYNTGELFF.

This clonotype was found once. J is TRBJ2-7 and V is TRBV9; the D call may be TRBD1 or TRBD2 (5 bases each). CDR3 size: 15 residues. In germline, CDR1 is SGDLS, CDR2 YYNGEE. Between the trimmed V and J ends, which lost 1 base and 3 bases, there was a span of 14 bases. The CDR3 DNA is TGTGCCAGCAGCGTATTGGGGACGGCGGGCTACGAGCAGTACTTC. Protein product: CASSVLGTAGYEQYF.

The CDR3 protein is CASSYGAGGYETQYF. The CDR3 DNA reads TGTGCCAGCAGTTACGGGGCTGGAGGGTACGAGACCCAGTACTTC. The J gene is TRBJ2-5, the V gene TRBV6-5, with a tentative D call TRBD2 (6 bases). This CDR3 comprises 15 residues. Trimming pared 2 bases from V and 5 bases from J, leaving 15 bases between. In germline, CDR1 is MNHEY, CDR2 SVGAGI.

V and J are TRBV7-3 and TRBJ2-2; D not resolved. This CDR3 comprises 14 residues. V gave up 8 bases and J gave up 0 bases, with 10 bases separating them. The germline CDR1 and CDR2 sequences are SGHTA and FQGTGA. CDR3 sequence reads: CASSNPPNTGELFF. CDR3 DNA sequence: TGTGCCAGCTCCAATCCCCCGAACACCGGGGAGCTGTTTTTT.

This clonotype was seen more than once but under ten times. This chain links TRBV11-2 with TRBJ2-7; 7 bases agree with TRBD2. Per germline, CDR1 SGHAT and CDR2 FQNNGV. With V trimmed by 4 bases and J by 0 bases, 3 bases remained unmatched. The CDR3 loop spans 14 amino acids. CDR3 nucleotide sequence: TGTGCCAGCAGCTGGGGGGGGAGCTCCTACGAGCAGTACTTC. This translates into CASSWGGSSYEQYF. The full variable domain, in which reference TRBV11-2 and TRBJ2-7 provide the parts outside the CDR3, is EAGVAQSPRYKIIEKRQSVAFWCNPISGHATLYWYQQILGQGPKLLIQFQNNGVVDDSQLPKDRFSAERLKGVDSTLKIQPAKLEDSAVYLCASSWGGSSYEQYFGPGTRLTVT.

The table lists this clonotype with many counts. The chain is built from TRBV7-9 and TRBJ1-1; D gene unclear. V shed 0 bases and J shed 2 bases, with 7 bases lying between them. The CDR3 runs to 14 residues. Germline values: CDR1 SEHNR, CDR2 FQNEAQ (reference sequence). CDR3 region: CASSLAAVNTEAFF. The DNA for the CDR3 is TGTGCCAGCAGCTTAGCGGCCGTCAACACTGAAGCTTTCTTT.

Only a few counts were recorded for this clonotype. This rearrangement joins TRBV7-9 to TRBJ2-6, with 8 bases fitting TRBD1. Looked up from germline, CDR1 is SEHNR and CDR2 is FQNEAQ (reference sequence). The CDR3 length is 16 residues. Trimming removed 4 bases from V and 1 base from J; junction bases left unmatched: 3. The CDR3 region has the DNA TGTGCCAGCAGCTCCAGGGGGCTGTCTGGGGCCAACGTCCTGACTTTC. Protein product: CASSSRGLSGANVLTF.

The gene calls are TRBV4-3 and TRBJ1-5; D may be TRBD1 (5 bases). The CDR3 consists of 18 residues. Germline CDR1 reads LGHNA; CDR2 reads YSLEER. V lost 0 bases and J 5 bases, leaving 20 bases between the germline ends. The CDR3 is CASSQEVGRGRRDQPQHF. DNA for the CDR3: TGCGCCAGCAGCCAAGAAGTGGGGCGGGGCAGGAGGGATCAGCCCCAGCATTTT.

The genes are TRBV7-3 and TRBJ2-1, with 13 bases identical to TRBD2. Germline CDR1 SGHTA, CDR2 FQGTGA. Trimming took 2 bases from V and 7 from J; bases not matched to a gene: 14. The CDR3 loop spans 19 amino acids. The CDR3 is CASSLAPGLAGLTRNEQFF. For the CDR3, the DNA is TGTGCCAGCAGCTTAGCTCCGGGACTAGCGGGGCTCACTCGTAATGAGCAGTTCTTC. Using reference TRBV7-3 and TRBJ2-1 for the parts outside the CDR3, the full variable domain is GAGVSQTPSNKVTEKGKYVELRCDPISGHTALYWYRQSLGQGPEFLIYFQGTGAADDSGLPNDRFFAVRPEGSVSTLKIQRTERGDSAVYLCASSLAPGLAGLTRNEQFFGPGTRLTVL.